This is a list of T cell receptor beta chains from one sample in a study of naive and memory T cell subsets. TCRdb re-called the UMI-ligation and nested PCR reads through MiXCR, storing one row per CDR3 protein. The sample holds 80,000 to 95,000 distinct CDR3 sequences; over 9% are singletons and the top ten take 1.2%. Sequenced sample: naive CD8+ T cells from blood. The receptors were sampled from a human donor in good health. Both conserved end residues are part of each CDR3.

j_call v_call cdr3_aa
TRBJ1-2 TRBV7-9 CASRTGGDGYTF
TRBJ1-3 TRBV2 CASSWDTIYF
TRBJ2-1 TRBV7-2 CASSFPSFGGEQFF
TRBJ1-3 TRBV2 CARTGQGNTIYF
TRBJ2-3 TRBV20-1 CSAARTLLSTDTQYF
TRBJ2-2 TRBV7-9 CASSLGPVRTNTGELFF
TRBJ2-1 TRBV9 CASSVGNGAEQFF
TRBJ2-6 TRBV5-5 CASSPEANVLTF
TRBJ2-4 TRBV5-6 CASSGDSRKNIQYF
TRBJ2-1 TRBV11-1 CASTATRGSYNEQFF
TRBJ1-1 TRBV4-3 CASSQGRQVNTEAFF
TRBJ2-7 TRBV18 CASSPYRGATGEGEQYF
TRBJ2-1 TRBV20-1 CSARSEGNEQFF
TRBJ2-5 TRBV6-6 CASSSHDPKETQYF
TRBJ2-7 TRBV20-1 CSADIPLQREYTYEQYF
TRBJ1-1 TRBV5-1 CASSLSGPPNTEAFF
TRBJ2-3 TRBV9 CASSVVTDTQYF
TRBJ1-6 TRBV5-6 CASSLEGQRYNSPLHF
TRBJ2-1 TRBV7-6 CASSPGGGPNEQFF
TRBJ2-2 TRBV27 CASSFGSAGELFF
TRBJ2-5 TRBV7-9 CASSATTGDLKTQYF
TRBJ1-5 TRBV10-3 CAISESGQPNQPQHF
TRBJ2-3 TRBV29-1 CSVEGGQTSTDTQYF
TRBJ2-1 TRBV29-1 CSASGSRHDEQFF
TRBJ2-1 TRBV15 CATSRDLGRSEDEQFF
TRBJ2-5 TRBV28 CASRLIASRQETQYF